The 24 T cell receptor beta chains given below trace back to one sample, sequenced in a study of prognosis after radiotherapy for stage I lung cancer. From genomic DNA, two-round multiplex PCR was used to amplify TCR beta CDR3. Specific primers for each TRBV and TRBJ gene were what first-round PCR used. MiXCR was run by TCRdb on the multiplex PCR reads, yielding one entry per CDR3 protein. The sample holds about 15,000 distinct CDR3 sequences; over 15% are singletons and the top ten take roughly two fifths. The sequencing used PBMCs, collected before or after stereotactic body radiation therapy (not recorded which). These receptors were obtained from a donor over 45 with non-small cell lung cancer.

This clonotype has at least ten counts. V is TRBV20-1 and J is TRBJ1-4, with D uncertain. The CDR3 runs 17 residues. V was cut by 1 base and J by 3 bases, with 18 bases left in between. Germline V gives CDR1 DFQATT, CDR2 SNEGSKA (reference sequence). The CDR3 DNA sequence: TGCAGTGCTAGAGTGCCGGGAGTACCGAGGCCTAATGAAAAACTGTTTTTT. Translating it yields CSARVPGVPRPNEKLFF.

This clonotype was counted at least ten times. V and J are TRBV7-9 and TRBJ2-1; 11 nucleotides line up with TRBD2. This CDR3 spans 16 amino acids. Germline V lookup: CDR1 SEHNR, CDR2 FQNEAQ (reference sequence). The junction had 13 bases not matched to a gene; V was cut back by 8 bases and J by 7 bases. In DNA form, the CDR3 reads TGTGCCAGCTCCTTAGCAGGGACTAGCGGAAATAATGAGCAGTTCTTC. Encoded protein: CASSLAGTSGNNEQFF.

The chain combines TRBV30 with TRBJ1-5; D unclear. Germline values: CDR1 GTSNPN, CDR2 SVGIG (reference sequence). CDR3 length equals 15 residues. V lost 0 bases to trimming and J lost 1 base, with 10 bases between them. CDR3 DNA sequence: TGTGCCTGGAGTGTAAAGACCCGGAGCAATCAGCCCCAGCATTTT. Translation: CAWSVKTRSNQPQHF. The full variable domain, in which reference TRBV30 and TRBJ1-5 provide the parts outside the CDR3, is SQTIHQWPATLVQPVGSPLSLECTVEGTSNPNLYWYRQAAGRGLQLLFYSVGIGQISSEVPQNLSASRPQDRQFILSSKKLLLSDSGFYLCAWSVKTRSNQPQHFGDGTRLSIL.

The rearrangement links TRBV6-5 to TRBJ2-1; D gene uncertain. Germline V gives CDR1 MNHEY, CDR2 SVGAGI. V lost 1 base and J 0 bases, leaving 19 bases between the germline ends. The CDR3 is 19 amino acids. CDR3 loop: CASSYFETSEVNSYNEQFF. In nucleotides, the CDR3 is TGTGCCAGCAGTTACTTTGAGACCAGCGAGGTCAACTCCTACAATGAGCAGTTCTTC.

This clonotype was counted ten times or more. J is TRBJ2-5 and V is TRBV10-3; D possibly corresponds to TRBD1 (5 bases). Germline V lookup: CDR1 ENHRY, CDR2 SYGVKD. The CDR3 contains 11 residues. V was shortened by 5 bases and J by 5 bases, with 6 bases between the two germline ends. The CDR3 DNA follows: TGTGCCATCAGTAAGGGGGAGACCCAGTACTTC. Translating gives CAISKGETQYF.

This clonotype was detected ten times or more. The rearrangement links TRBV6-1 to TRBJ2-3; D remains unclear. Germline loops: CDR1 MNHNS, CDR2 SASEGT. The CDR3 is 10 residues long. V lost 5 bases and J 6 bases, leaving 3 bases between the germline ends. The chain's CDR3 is CASSRDTQYF. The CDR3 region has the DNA TGTGCCAGCAGTAGGGATACGCAGTATTTT.

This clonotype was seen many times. In DNA, the CDR3 is TGCAGTGCGAACAGTTATAGCTCTTCGGGCTACACCTTC. It translates to CSANSYSSSGYTF. The rearrangement links TRBV20-1 to TRBJ1-2; D call uncertain. The CDR3 loop spans 13 amino acids. The germline V gene has CDR1 DFQATT and CDR2 SNEGSKA (reference sequence). The V gene lost 6 bases and the J gene lost 8 bases, with 19 bases spanning the gap.

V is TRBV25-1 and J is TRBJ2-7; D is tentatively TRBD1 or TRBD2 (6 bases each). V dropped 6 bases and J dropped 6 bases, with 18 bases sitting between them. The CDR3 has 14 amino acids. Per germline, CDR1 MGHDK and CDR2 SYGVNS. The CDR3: CASSLGGMTSEQYF. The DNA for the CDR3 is TGTGCCAGCAGCTTAGGGGGTATGACTAGCGAGCAGTACTTC.

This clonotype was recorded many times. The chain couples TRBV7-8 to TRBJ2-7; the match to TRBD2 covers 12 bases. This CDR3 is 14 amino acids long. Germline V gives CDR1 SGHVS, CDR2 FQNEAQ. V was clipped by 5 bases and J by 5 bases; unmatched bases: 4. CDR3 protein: CASSHRLAGDEQYF. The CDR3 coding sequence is TGTGCCAGCAGCCACCGACTAGCGGGAGACGAGCAGTACTTC.

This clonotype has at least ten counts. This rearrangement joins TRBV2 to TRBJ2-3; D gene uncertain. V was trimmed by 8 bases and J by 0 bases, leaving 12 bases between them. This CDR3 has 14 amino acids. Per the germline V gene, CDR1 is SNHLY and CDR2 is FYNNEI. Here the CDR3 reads CASRVQASTDTQYF. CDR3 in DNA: TGTGCCAGCCGGGTGCAAGCTAGCACAGATACGCAGTATTTT.

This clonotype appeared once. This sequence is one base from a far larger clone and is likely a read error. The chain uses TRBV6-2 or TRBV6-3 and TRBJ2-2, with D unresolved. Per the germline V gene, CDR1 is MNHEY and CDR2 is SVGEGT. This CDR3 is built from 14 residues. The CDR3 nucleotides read TGTGCCAGCAGTTACTCCATGAACACCGTGGAGCTGTTTTTT. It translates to CASSYSMNTVELFF.

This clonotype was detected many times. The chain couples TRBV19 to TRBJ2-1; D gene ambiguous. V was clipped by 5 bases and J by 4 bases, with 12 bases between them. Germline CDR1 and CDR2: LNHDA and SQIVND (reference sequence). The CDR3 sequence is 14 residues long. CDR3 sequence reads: CASSPRQEYNEQFF. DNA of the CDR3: TGTGCCAGTAGTCCCCGGCAGGAATACAATGAGCAGTTCTTC. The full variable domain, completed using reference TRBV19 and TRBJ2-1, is DGGITQSPKYLFRKEGQNVTLSCEQNLNHDAMYWYRQDPGQGLRLIYYSQIVNDFQKGDIAEGYSVSREKKESFPLTVTSAQKNPTAFYLCASSPRQEYNEQFFGPGTRLTVL.

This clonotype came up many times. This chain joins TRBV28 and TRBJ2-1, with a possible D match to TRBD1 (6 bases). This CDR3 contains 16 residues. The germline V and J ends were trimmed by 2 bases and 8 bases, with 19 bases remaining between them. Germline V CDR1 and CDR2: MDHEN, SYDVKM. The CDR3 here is CASSLAPGVFDDEQFF. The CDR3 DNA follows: TGTGCCAGCAGTTTAGCGCCAGGGGTGTTCGACGATGAGCAGTTCTTC.

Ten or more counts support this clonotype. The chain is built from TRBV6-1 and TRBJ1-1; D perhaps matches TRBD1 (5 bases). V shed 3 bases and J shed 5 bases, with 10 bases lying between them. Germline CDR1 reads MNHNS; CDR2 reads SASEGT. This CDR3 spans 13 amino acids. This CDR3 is CASSESGRTEAFF. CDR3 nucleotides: TGTGCCAGCAGTGAGTCAGGGCGGACTGAAGCTTTCTTT.

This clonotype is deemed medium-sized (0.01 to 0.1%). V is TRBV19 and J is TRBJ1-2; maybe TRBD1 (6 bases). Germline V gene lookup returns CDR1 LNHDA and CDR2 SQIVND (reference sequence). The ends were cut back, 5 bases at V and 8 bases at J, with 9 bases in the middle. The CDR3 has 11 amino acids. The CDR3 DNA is TGTGCCAGTAGTGTCGGACAGGGCTACACCTTC. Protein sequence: CASSVGQGYTF.

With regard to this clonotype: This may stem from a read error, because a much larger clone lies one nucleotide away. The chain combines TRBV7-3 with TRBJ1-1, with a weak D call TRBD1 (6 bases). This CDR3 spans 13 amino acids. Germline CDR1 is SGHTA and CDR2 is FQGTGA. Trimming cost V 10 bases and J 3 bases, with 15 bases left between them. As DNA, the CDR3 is TGTGCCAACCGGAAAAGGGGGGACACTGAAGCTTTCTTT. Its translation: CANRKRGDTEAFF.

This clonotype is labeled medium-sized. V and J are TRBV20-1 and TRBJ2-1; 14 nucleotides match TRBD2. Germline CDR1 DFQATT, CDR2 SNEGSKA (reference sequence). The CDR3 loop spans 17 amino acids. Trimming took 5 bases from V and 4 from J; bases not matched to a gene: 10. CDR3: CSALGGLAGVYYNEQFF. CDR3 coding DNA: TGCAGTGCTTTGGGGGGACTAGCGGGAGTCTATTACAATGAGCAGTTCTTC.

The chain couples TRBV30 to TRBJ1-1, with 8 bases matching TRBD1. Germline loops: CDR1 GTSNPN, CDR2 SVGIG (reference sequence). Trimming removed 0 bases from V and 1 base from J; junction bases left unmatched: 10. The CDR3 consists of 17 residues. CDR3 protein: CAWSVLGRGRRNTEAFF. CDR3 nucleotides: TGTGCCTGGAGTGTACTGGGCAGGGGGCGAAGGAACACTGAAGCTTTCTTT.

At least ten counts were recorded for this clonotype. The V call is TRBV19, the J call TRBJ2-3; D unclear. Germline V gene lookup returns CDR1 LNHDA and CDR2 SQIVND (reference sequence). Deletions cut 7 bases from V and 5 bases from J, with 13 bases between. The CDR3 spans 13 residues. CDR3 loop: CASTTTEEDTQYF. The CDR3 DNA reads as TGTGCCAGTACTACCACAGAGGAAGATACGCAGTATTTT. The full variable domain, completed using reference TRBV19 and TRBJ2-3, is DGGITQSPKYLFRKEGQNVTLSCEQNLNHDAMYWYRQDPGQGLRLIYYSQIVNDFQKGDIAEGYSVSREKKESFPLTVTSAQKNPTAFYLCASTTTEEDTQYFGPGTRLTVL.

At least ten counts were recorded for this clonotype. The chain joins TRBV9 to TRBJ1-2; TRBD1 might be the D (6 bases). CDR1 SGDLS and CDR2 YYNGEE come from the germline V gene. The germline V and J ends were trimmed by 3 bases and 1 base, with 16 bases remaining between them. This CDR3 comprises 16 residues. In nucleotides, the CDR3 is TGTGCCAGCAGCGATAACAGGGCTCGAAGTAACTATGGCTACACCTTC. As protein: CASSDNRARSNYGYTF.

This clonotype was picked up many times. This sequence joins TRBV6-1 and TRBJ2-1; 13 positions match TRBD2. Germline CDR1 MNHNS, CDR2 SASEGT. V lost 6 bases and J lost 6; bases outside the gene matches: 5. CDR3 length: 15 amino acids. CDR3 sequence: CASSYGTSGANEQFF. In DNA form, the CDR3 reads TGTGCCAGCAGCTACGGGACTAGCGGGGCCAATGAGCAGTTCTTC.

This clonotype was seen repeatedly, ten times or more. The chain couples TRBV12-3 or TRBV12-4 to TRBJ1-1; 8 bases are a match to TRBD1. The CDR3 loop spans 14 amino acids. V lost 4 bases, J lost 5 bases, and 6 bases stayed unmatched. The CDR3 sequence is CASSSSTGGTEAFF. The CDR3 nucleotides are TGTGCCAGCAGTTCGAGTACAGGGGGAACTGAAGCTTTCTTT.

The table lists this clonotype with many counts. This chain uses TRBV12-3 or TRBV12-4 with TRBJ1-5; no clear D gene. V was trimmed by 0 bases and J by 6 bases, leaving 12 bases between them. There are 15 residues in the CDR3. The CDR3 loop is CASSLAPGSGQPQHF. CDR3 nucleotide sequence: TGTGCCAGCAGTTTAGCGCCGGGGTCCGGTCAGCCCCAGCATTTT.

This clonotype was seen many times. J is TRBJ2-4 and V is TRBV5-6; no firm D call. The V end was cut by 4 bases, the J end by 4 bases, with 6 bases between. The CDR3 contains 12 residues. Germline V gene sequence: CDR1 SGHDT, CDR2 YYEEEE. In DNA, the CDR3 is TGTGCCAGCAGCCGGCGGAAAAACATTCAGTACTTC. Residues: CASSRRKNIQYF.